Listed below are T cell receptor beta chains from one sample, sequenced in a study of vaccination effects on CD4 cells after COVID-19. Sequencing used immunoSEQ multiplex PCR; TCRdb keeps in-frame clones, though not all of them. The sample records some 69,000 clones, 65% to 80% being singletons. Their specific antigens are unknown. The sample was CD4+ T cells from PBMCs cultured with HCoV-NL63 spike peptides, taken before COVID-19 vaccination. The receptors were sampled from a human donor who received a COVID-19 vaccine. Each CDR3 is given with its conserved first and last residue. Each record gives: clone size, D gene, J gene, V gene, CDR3 protein, CDR3 DNA. The D gene is left open where the match is weak. A clone size is listed for some rows: how often the clone was seen (once, few, many), or a class if it is expanded.

size: once; D: -; J: TRBJ2-2; V: TRBV7-8; CDR3: CASSIRDSNTGELFF; DNA: TGTGCCAGCAGTATCCGGGACTCGAACACCGGGGAGCTGTTTTTT
size: -; D: -; J: TRBJ2-3; V: TRBV5-6; CDR3: CASSFGGGTDTQYF; DNA: TGTGCCAGCAGCTTCGGGGGAGGCACAGATACGCAGTATTTT
size: once; D: TRBD1; J: TRBJ2-1; V: TRBV30; CDR3: CAWSGGQGFGNEQFF; DNA: TGTGCCTGGTCTGGCGGACAGGGGTTTGGAAATGAGCAGTTCTTC
size: -; D: -; J: TRBJ2-3; V: TRBV5-1; CDR3: CASSGLGTPTDTQYF; DNA: TGCGCCAGCAGCGGTTTGGGGACTCCCACAGATACGCAGTATTTT
size: -; D: TRBD1; J: TRBJ1-4; V: TRBV2; CDR3: CASSRQGQPNEKLFF; DNA: TGTGCCAGCAGCCGACAGGGGCAACCAAATGAAAAACTGTTTTTT
size: -; D: TRBD1; J: TRBJ1-2; V: TRBV15; CDR3: CATSSAPSGGYGYTF; DNA: TGTGCCACCAGCAGTGCGCCATCAGGGGGGTATGGCTACACCTTC
size: -; D: TRBD2; J: TRBJ2-2; V: TRBV5-1; CDR3: CASSPLSSGGRTGELFF; DNA: TGCGCCAGCAGCCCCTTATCTAGCGGGGGGCGTACCGGGGAGCTGTTTTTT
size: -; D: -; J: TRBJ2-6; V: TRBV19; CDR3: CASSTWTGNGANVLTF; DNA: TGTGCCAGTAGTACCTGGACGGGGAATGGGGCCAACGTCCTGACTTTC
size: -; D: -; J: TRBJ2-3; V: TRBV13; CDR3: CASSLGLASKLDTQYF; DNA: TGTGCCAGCAGCTTAGGACTAGCCTCCAAACTAGATACGCAGTATTTT
size: -; D: -; J: TRBJ1-5; V: TRBV4-1; CDR3: CASSQDLRFGQHF; DNA: TGCGCCAGCAGCCAAGATCTACGCTTCGGCCAGCATTTT
size: once; D: -; J: TRBJ2-6; V: TRBV3-1/TRBV3-2; CDR3: CASSQGYPGANVLTF; DNA: TGTGCCAGCAGCCAAGGTTATCCTGGGGCCAACGTCCTGACTTTC
size: few; D: -; J: TRBJ1-2; V: TRBV28; CDR3: CASSLWSGEWGYTF; DNA: TGTGCCAGCAGTTTATGGTCGGGGGAATGGGGCTACACCTTC
size: -; D: TRBD2; J: TRBJ2-3; V: TRBV6-6; CDR3: CASSPRTSGATDTQYF; DNA: TGTGCCAGCAGTCCGCGGACTAGCGGGGCCACAGATACGCAGTATTTT
size: -; D: -; J: TRBJ2-1; V: TRBV25-1; CDR3: CASSGLHGAKQFF; DNA: TGTGCCAGCAGTGGCTTACACGGCGCTAAGCAGTTCTTC
size: -; D: -; J: TRBJ1-4; V: TRBV18; CDR3: CASSSAGATNEKLFF; DNA: TGTGCCAGCTCATCGGCAGGGGCAACTAATGAAAAACTGTTTTTT
size: -; D: -; J: TRBJ2-3; V: TRBV6-5; CDR3: CASRGRVADTQYF; DNA: TGTGCCAGCAGGGGCAGGGTAGCAGATACGCAGTATTTT
size: -; D: -; J: TRBJ1-4; V: TRBV6-6; CDR3: CASVGSTNEKLFF; DNA: TGTGCCAGTGTGGGATCAACTAATGAAAAACTGTTTTTT
size: -; D: -; J: TRBJ1-4; V: TRBV10-3; CDR3: CAISGTDEKLFF; DNA: TGTGCCATCAGCGGGACGGATGAAAAACTGTTTTTT
size: -; D: TRBD1; J: TRBJ1-4; V: TRBV6-5; CDR3: CASSLGQGVANEKLFF; DNA: TGTGCCAGCAGTTTAGGACAGGGGGTTGCTAATGAAAAACTGTTTTTT
size: -; D: -; J: TRBJ1-2; V: TRBV30; CDR3: CARRSQTDGYTF; DNA: TGTGCCCGCCGCTCCCAAACCGACGGCTACACCTTC
size: -; D: TRBD1; J: TRBJ1-2; V: TRBV27; CDR3: CASSVRGSGYGYTF; DNA: TGTGCCAGCAGCGTCAGGGGGTCTGGATATGGCTACACCTTC
size: -; D: -; J: TRBJ1-4; V: TRBV5-1; CDR3: CASSLQPGITDEKLFF; DNA: TGCGCCAGCAGCTTACAACCCGGGATCACCGATGAAAAACTGTTTTTT
size: -; D: -; J: TRBJ2-1; V: TRBV5-1; CDR3: CASSLDGVSSYNEQFF; DNA: TGCGCCAGCAGCTTGGACGGGGTTAGCTCCTACAATGAGCAGTTCTTC
size: -; D: TRBD2; J: TRBJ2-1; V: TRBV5-1; CDR3: CASSIRTGGPNNEQFF; DNA: TGCGCCAGCAGCATTCGCACGGGGGGGCCGAATAATGAGCAGTTCTTC
size: once; D: -; J: TRBJ2-2; V: TRBV7-6; CDR3: CASSPSRTGELFF; DNA: TGTGCCAGCAGCCCAAGTAGGACCGGGGAGCTGTTTTTT
size: -; D: TRBD1; J: TRBJ1-2; V: TRBV27; CDR3: CASSLTRQGGNGYTF; DNA: TGTGCCAGCAGTTTAACTAGACAGGGGGGGAATGGCTACACCTTC
size: few; D: -; J: TRBJ2-6; V: TRBV11-2; CDR3: CASSSNSGANVLTF; DNA: TGTGCCAGCAGCTCAAACTCTGGGGCCAACGTCCTGACTTTC
size: once; D: -; J: TRBJ1-6; V: TRBV10-3; CDR3: CAISDVYNSPLHF; DNA: TGTGCCATCAGTGATGTGTATAATTCACCCCTCCACTTT
size: -; D: TRBD2; J: TRBJ2-5; V: TRBV5-1; CDR3: CASSLNSGTGGETQYF; DNA: TGCGCCAGCAGCTTGAATAGTGGGACGGGAGGAGAGACCCAGTACTTC
size: -; D: -; J: TRBJ2-2; V: TRBV6-1; CDR3: CASSSRGSGELFF; DNA: TGTGCCAGCAGTAGTCGAGGGAGCGGGGAGCTGTTTTTT
size: -; D: TRBD1; J: TRBJ2-3; V: TRBV3-1/TRBV3-2; CDR3: CASSRRTGETDTQYF; DNA: TGTGCCAGCAGCCGCAGGACAGGGGAGACAGATACGCAGTATTTT
size: -; D: -; J: TRBJ2-1; V: TRBV4-3; CDR3: CASSPEVRFYNEQFF; DNA: TGCGCCAGTTCGCCAGAAGTCCGGTTCTACAATGAGCAGTTCTTC
size: once; D: -; J: TRBJ2-3; V: TRBV7-9; CDR3: CASSASGTDTQYF; DNA: TGTGCCAGCAGCGCGTCCGGCACAGATACGCAGTATTTT
size: -; D: -; J: TRBJ1-2; V: TRBV20-1; CDR3: CSARNYGYTF; DNA: TGCAGTGCTAGAAACTATGGCTACACCTTC
size: -; D: TRBD1; J: TRBJ1-2; V: TRBV7-2; CDR3: CASSLGPANGQGRDGYTF; DNA: TGTGCCAGCAGCTTAGGCCCAGCAAACGGACAGGGACGCGATGGCTACACCTTC
size: -; D: TRBD1; J: TRBJ2-3; V: TRBV28; CDR3: CASRSPRGAPGGDTQYF; DNA: TGTGCCAGCAGGTCCCCGCGTGGGGCTCCAGGGGGAGATACGCAGTATTTT
size: once; D: TRBD1; J: TRBJ1-1; V: TRBV14; CDR3: CASSLYRGNTEAFF; DNA: TGTGCCAGCAGCCTGTACAGGGGGAACACTGAAGCTTTCTTT
size: once; D: TRBD1; J: TRBJ1-5; V: TRBV6-5; CDR3: CASTTGTGGNQPQHF; DNA: TGTGCCAGCACCACGGGAACAGGGGGCAATCAGCCCCAGCATTTT
size: -; D: -; J: TRBJ2-1; V: TRBV2; CDR3: CASSVNREVGNEQFF; DNA: TGTGCCAGCAGTGTTAACAGGGAGGTGGGCAATGAGCAGTTCTTC
size: -; D: -; J: TRBJ1-5; V: TRBV6-2/TRBV6-3; CDR3: CASSFVGGEGPQHF; DNA: TGTGCCAGCAGTTTCGTAGGCGGAGAAGGGCCCCAGCATTTT
size: -; D: -; J: TRBJ1-2; V: TRBV29-1; CDR3: CSVASGHGFVGDGYTF; DNA: TGCAGCGTCGCATCGGGACACGGGTTTGTAGGGGATGGCTACACCTTC
size: -; D: -; J: TRBJ1-1; V: TRBV3-1/TRBV3-2; CDR3: CASSQDTRRAFF; DNA: TGTGCCAGCAGCCAGGACACACGGCGAGCTTTCTTT
size: -; D: -; J: TRBJ1-1; V: TRBV5-1; CDR3: CASSLGMWENTEAFF; DNA: TGCGCCAGCAGCTTAGGAATGTGGGAGAACACTGAAGCTTTCTTT
size: -; D: TRBD1; J: TRBJ1-1; V: TRBV5-1; CDR3: CASTLGQTNTEAFF; DNA: TGCGCCAGCACCCTGGGACAGACGAACACTGAAGCTTTCTTT
size: -; D: TRBD1; J: TRBJ1-1; V: TRBV12-3/TRBV12-4; CDR3: CASTRQGGTEAFF; DNA: TGTGCCAGCACCCGACAGGGGGGCACTGAAGCTTTCTTT
size: -; D: -; J: TRBJ1-1; V: TRBV19; CDR3: CASSPQGGTEAFF; DNA: TGTGCCAGTAGTCCACAGGGAGGCACTGAAGCTTTCTTT
size: -; D: -; J: TRBJ2-1; V: TRBV7-8; CDR3: CASSRRGGYESSYNEQFF; DNA: TGTGCCAGCAGCCGGAGAGGGGGGTACGAAAGCTCCTACAATGAGCAGTTCTTC
size: once; D: TRBD1; J: TRBJ1-2; V: TRBV7-8; CDR3: CASSSGSDRGREGYTF; DNA: TGTGCCAGCAGCTCGGGCTCGGACAGGGGGCGTGAAGGCTACACCTTC
size: -; D: TRBD1; J: TRBJ1-2; V: TRBV3-1/TRBV3-2; CDR3: CASAPWDREHYTF; DNA: TGTGCCAGCGCGCCTTGGGACAGGGAACACTACACCTTC
size: few; D: -; J: TRBJ2-2; V: TRBV9; CDR3: CASSVAVGDTGELFF; DNA: TGTGCCAGCAGCGTAGCTGTGGGTGACACCGGGGAGCTGTTTTTT
size: -; D: -; J: TRBJ1-1; V: TRBV10-3; CDR3: CAISAHGKNTEAFF; DNA: TGTGCCATCAGTGCTCACGGTAAGAACACTGAAGCTTTCTTT
size: -; D: -; J: TRBJ2-1; V: TRBV20-1; CDR3: CSALLRTEQFF; DNA: TGCAGTGCTCTATTACGGACAGAGCAGTTCTTC
size: -; D: -; J: TRBJ1-6; V: TRBV20-1; CDR3: CSASSRGGINSPLHF; DNA: TGCAGTGCTAGTTCCCGTGGGGGAATTAATTCACCCCTCCACTTT
size: -; D: -; J: TRBJ1-5; V: TRBV9; CDR3: CASSAGTLNGPQHF; DNA: TGTGCCAGCAGCGCAGGGACCTTGAACGGGCCCCAGCATTTT
size: -; D: -; J: TRBJ1-2; V: TRBV6-5; CDR3: CASSQGYGYTF; DNA: TGTGCCAGCAGCCAGGGGTATGGCTACACCTTC
size: -; D: TRBD1; J: TRBJ2-5; V: TRBV7-9; CDR3: CASSLETGRETQYF; DNA: TGTGCCAGCAGCTTAGAGACAGGGAGAGAGACCCAGTACTTC